The 12 T cell receptor beta chains listed next were all sequenced from one sample in a study of PD-L1 blockade in urothelial cancer. TCRdb's table, derived via immunoSEQ multiplex PCR, lists solely in-frame clones and lacks some. The sample lists roughly 40,000 clones, around nine tenths occurring once. Time point denoted: pretreatment peripheral blood. Sequencing was performed on PBMCs, taken around atezolizumab (anti-PD-L1) treatment. Receptors originate from a donor at least 40 years old with urothelial cancer.

CDR3 in amino acids: CASSMTQGNQPQHF. The CDR3 bases are TGTGCCAGTAGTATGACCCAGGGGAATCAGCCCCAGCATTTT. The J gene is TRBJ1-5, the V gene TRBV19; TRBD1 is a possible D gene (6 bases). The CDR3 has 14 residues. CDR1 is LNHDA and CDR2 is SQIVND in the germline V gene (reference sequence). The V end was cut by 3 bases, the J end by 4 bases, with 10 bases between.

The chain uses TRBV6-5 and TRBJ2-7; 7 bases line up with TRBD1. Germline CDR1 reads MNHEY; CDR2 reads SVGAGI. Losses at the gene ends were 7 bases for V and 2 bases for J; bases not matched to a gene: 5. There are 13 residues in the CDR3. The CDR3 is CASTPDRAYEQYF. CDR3 DNA sequence: TGTGCCAGCACCCCCGACAGGGCCTACGAGCAGTACTTC.

CDR3 nucleotide sequence: TGTGCCAGCTCACCCCCTCTAGCGGGAGCCAACACCGGGGAGCTGTTTTTT. It is translated as CASSPPLAGANTGELFF. The chain links TRBV18 to TRBJ2-2; 10 bases agree with TRBD2. CDR1 is KGHSH, CDR2 LQKENI, per germline. The CDR3 totals 17 residues. Trimming at V came to 3 bases and at J to 2 bases, leaving 6 bases not matched to a gene.

This chain connects TRBV11-3 to TRBJ2-3; tentatively, D is TRBD1 (6 bases). V was pared by 4 bases and J by 0 bases, with 14 bases between. CDR3 length equals 16 residues. In germline, CDR1 is SGHNT, CDR2 YENEEA. The DNA for the CDR3 is TGTGCCAGCAGCTCCCCGGACAGCAGTAGCACAGATACGCAGTATTTT. It yields the protein CASSSPDSSSTDTQYF.

V and J are TRBV2 and TRBJ2-6, with D uncertain. The CDR3 covers 14 residues. The V end lost 6 bases, the J end lost 0 bases, and 6 bases lay between the germline ends. Germline CDR1 SNHLY, CDR2 FYNNEI. The CDR3 reads CASSVSSGANVLTF. CDR3 DNA: TGTGCCAGCAGCGTGAGCTCTGGGGCCAACGTCCTGACTTTC.

The chain joins TRBV5-1 to TRBJ2-2, with TRBD1 identical over 11 bases. CDR3 length: 16 residues. The J segment lost 5 bases and the V segment lost 1 base, leaving 4 bases of the junction unmatched. Germline V gives CDR1 SGHRS, CDR2 YFSETQ. The CDR3 loop reads CASSLRGQGETGELFF. The CDR3 DNA sequence: TGCGCCAGCAGCTTGAGGGGACAGGGGGAAACCGGGGAGCTGTTTTTT.

This sequence joins TRBV10-3 and TRBJ2-6; 10 bases fit TRBD1. V gave up 3 bases and J gave up 2 bases; unmatched junction bases: 4. Germline lookup yields CDR1 ENHRY and CDR2 SYGVKD. The CDR3 is 17 residues long. The CDR3 sequence is CAISDPGTGAGANVLTF. CDR3 nucleotides: TGTGCCATCAGTGACCCCGGGACAGGGGCTGGGGCCAACGTCCTGACTTTC.

This clone was detected only a few times. The rearrangement uses TRBV18 and TRBJ1-5; D is uncertain. This CDR3 spans 13 amino acids. Trimming removed 3 bases from V and 5 bases from J, with 8 bases in between. Germline V lookup: CDR1 KGHSH, CDR2 LQKENI. The CDR3, as DNA: TGTGCCAGCTCACCTCGAGTGGATCAGCCCCAGCATTTT. Encoded protein: CASSPRVDQPQHF. Variable domain in full (rest from reference TRBV18 and TRBJ1-5): NAGVMQNPRHLVRRRGQEARLRCSPMKGHSHVYWYRQLPEEGLKFMVYLQKENIIDESGMPKERFSAEFPKEGPSILRIQQVVRGDSAAYFCASSPRVDQPQHFGDGTRLSIL.

The gene calls are TRBV13 and TRBJ1-4; perhaps TRBD1 as D (5 bases). Germline CDR1 reads PRHDT; CDR2 reads FYEKMQ (reference sequence). Trimming removed 1 base from V and 10 bases from J, with 10 bases in between. The CDR3 is 13 amino acids. CDR3 DNA sequence: TGTGCCAGCAGCTTAGCACGAAGGGGAAAACTGTTTTTT. It codes for CASSLARRGKLFF.

The J gene is TRBJ2-7, the V gene TRBV6-6; D is possibly TRBD1 (5 bases). The CDR3 has 14 residues. The germline CDR1 and CDR2 sequences are MNHNY and SVGAGI (reference sequence). The ends were cut back, 0 bases at V and 3 bases at J, with 9 bases in the middle. CDR3 sequence reads: CASSYSTQGYEQYF. CDR3 DNA sequence: TGTGCCAGCAGTTACTCTACGCAGGGCTACGAGCAGTACTTC.

The chain joins TRBV5-1 to TRBJ2-5; 11 bases line up with TRBD1. Trimming at V came to 4 bases and at J to 4 bases, leaving 6 bases not matched to a gene. CDR1 is SGHRS and CDR2 is YFSETQ in the germline V gene. This CDR3 spans 15 amino acids. The CDR3 region has the DNA TGCGCCAGCAGCGAGGGGACAGGGGGGATAGAGACCCAGTACTTC. As protein: CASSEGTGGIETQYF.

The V call is TRBV7-2, the J call TRBJ1-2, with 7 nucleotides matching TRBD1. Germline V gene data show CDR1 as SGHTA and CDR2 as FQGNSA. Trimming cost V 5 bases and J 2 bases; bases outside gene matches: 5. The CDR3 is 14 amino acids. The CDR3 sequence: CASSRDRQNYGYTF. The CDR3 DNA reads TGTGCCAGCAGCCGGGACAGACAGAACTATGGCTACACCTTC.